The TCR beta chain under discussion was sequenced for a study of T cell changes during pregnancy in multiple sclerosis. The table came from immunoSEQ multiplex PCR; TCRdb's copy has only in-frame clones and leaves some out. The sample lists 35,000 to 55,000 clones, roughly 92% occurring once. This CDR3 contains 16 residues. Trimming left V 1 base short and J 1 base short, with 11 bases between. Germline lookup yields CDR1 LNHDA and CDR2 SQIVND (reference sequence). Source: peripheral blood, taken in the third trimester of pregnancy. This receptor was obtained from a female donor with multiple sclerosis, enrolled in a pregnancy study. V is TRBV19 and J is TRBJ1-5; tentatively, D is TRBD1 (5 bases). The CDR3 coding sequence is TGTGCCAGTAGTATAGTCCCCAGGGCAAGCAATCAGCCCCAGCATTTT. Protein sequence: CASSIVPRASNQPQHF.